This entry features one T cell receptor beta chain sequence. Profiling relied on immunoSEQ multiplex PCR, and the TCRdb table lists in-frame clones only, not all of them. Among about 68,000 clones listed, 70% to 85% were seen once. CDR1 and CDR2 from the germline V gene are MNHNY and SVGAGI (reference sequence). The trim removed 6 bases at V and 0 bases at J, leaving 9 bases unmatched. This CDR3 is 16 amino acids long. The data stem from a study of radiotherapy plus CTLA-4 blockade in lung cancer. This chain links TRBV6-6 with TRBJ1-2; TRBD1 matches 8 bases. The starting material was peripheral blood, obtained from a patient treated with radiotherapy plus ipilimumab. The source is a human donor with non-small cell lung cancer who had a complete response to radiotherapy plus ipilimumab. The CDR3 loop is CASRPPADRANYGYTF. The DNA of the CDR3 is TGTGCCAGCAGGCCCCCAGCGGACAGGGCTAACTATGGCTACACCTTC.